A selection of T cell receptor beta chains follows, all from one sample in a study of neoadjuvant anti-PD-1 for oral cavity cancer. The assay was immunoSEQ multiplex PCR, and TCRdb's table has in-frame clones only and misses some. The profile shows 15,000 to 20,000 clones, roughly 78% of them singletons. The sequenced sample was PBMCs, obtained before nivolumab (anti-PD-1) treatment. The receptors derive from a person between 40 and 80 years old with oral cavity squamous cell carcinoma. CDR3s include the opening cysteine and the closing phenylalanine or tryptophan. Each record gives: D gene, clone size, J gene, V gene, CDR3 protein, CDR3 DNA. D genes are given only for firm matches. Not all rows give a size; the values are once, few, many and, for expanded clones, a class.

NA | few | TRBJ1-1 | TRBV11-2 | CASSPWTAPISGAFF | TGTGCCAGCAGCCCGTGGACTGCCCCGATTAGTGGAGCTTTCTTT
TRBD1 | NA | TRBJ2-7 | TRBV6-5 | CASSYVRGREQYF | TGTGCCAGCAGTTACGTCAGGGGGCGGGAGCAGTACTTC
NA | NA | TRBJ2-6 | TRBV2 | CASSDRGAGANVLTF | TGTGCCAGCAGCGATAGGGGTGCTGGGGCCAACGTCCTGACTTTC
TRBD1 | NA | TRBJ2-7 | TRBV6-1 | CASGDRVFEQYF | TGTGCCAGCGGGGACAGGGTCTTCGAGCAGTACTTC
TRBD1 | once | TRBJ2-7 | TRBV7-6 | CASSFGTGAYEQYF | TGTGCCAGCAGCTTTGGGACAGGTGCCTACGAGCAGTACTTC
TRBD2 | NA | TRBJ2-7 | TRBV30 | CAWSASGTSGYEQYF | TGTGCCTGGAGTGCCTCTGGGACTAGCGGTTACGAGCAGTACTTC
TRBD1 | NA | TRBJ1-1 | TRBV11-2 | CASSLGQGVTEAFF | TGTGCCAGCAGCTTAGGCCAGGGGGTAACTGAAGCTTTCTTT
NA | NA | TRBJ1-1 | TRBV6-5 | CASTLGAVMNTEAFF | TGTGCCAGCACCCTAGGAGCTGTCATGAACACTGAAGCTTTCTTT
TRBD1 | NA | TRBJ2-7 | TRBV20-1 | CSARETGGKHF | TGCAGTGCTAGAGAGACAGGGGGGAAGCACTTC
TRBD1 | NA | TRBJ2-1 | TRBV10-1 | CASSEGTAYNEQFF | TGCGCCAGCAGTGAAGGGACAGCCTACAATGAGCAGTTCTTC
TRBD1 | NA | TRBJ2-2 | TRBV6-5 | CASSGGQVPTGELFF | TGTGCCAGCAGTGGAGGACAGGTTCCCACCGGGGAGCTGTTTTTT
TRBD1 | NA | TRBJ2-7 | TRBV7-2 | CASSLAPPGQGIYEQYF | TGTGCCAGCAGCTTAGCCCCGCCGGGACAGGGGATATACGAGCAGTACTTC
TRBD1 | few | TRBJ2-7 | TRBV7-9 | CASSPGQGGYEQYF | TGTGCCAGCAGCCCGGGACAGGGCGGCTACGAGCAGTACTTC
NA | NA | TRBJ1-5 | TRBV7-9 | CASSLDNSYQPQHF | TGTGCCAGCAGCTTAGACAACTCCTATCAGCCCCAGCATTTT
NA | few | TRBJ2-5 | TRBV28 | CASTRPGGETQYF | TGTGCCAGCACCCGCCCTGGGGGAGAGACCCAGTACTTC
NA | NA | TRBJ1-3 | TRBV6-6 | CASSYSKSSGNTIYF | TGTGCCAGCAGTTACTCGAAGTCTTCTGGAAACACCATATATTTT
TRBD2 | few | TRBJ2-2 | TRBV7-7 | CASSPSGSGTGELFF | TGTGCTAGCAGCCCGAGCGGGAGTGGAACCGGGGAGCTGTTTTTT
TRBD1 | NA | TRBJ1-1 | TRBV30 | CAWSVARQGARVTEAFF | TGTGCCTGGAGTGTAGCTCGCCAGGGGGCGCGAGTTACTGAAGCTTTCTTT
NA | NA | TRBJ2-5 | TRBV4-2 | CASSQDKGQTQYF | TGTGCCAGCAGCCAAGATAAGGGGCAGACCCAGTACTTC
TRBD1 | NA | TRBJ1-2 | TRBV6-1 | CASSLGAGGTYGYTF | TGTGCCAGCAGTCTTGGGGCAGGGGGGACCTATGGCTACACCTTC
NA | NA | TRBJ1-5 | TRBV7-9 | CASSEAGYQPQHF | TGTGCCAGCAGCGAAGCAGGGTACCAGCCCCAGCATTTT
NA | NA | TRBJ2-2 | TRBV10-2 | CASSESSGNTGELFF | TGCGCCAGCAGTGAGTCTAGCGGGAACACCGGGGAGCTGTTTTTT
TRBD2 | few | TRBJ2-2 | TRBV5-1 | CASSLTSGMGTGELFF | TGCGCCAGCAGCTTGACTAGCGGGATGGGAACCGGGGAGCTGTTTTTT
NA | NA | TRBJ2-7 | TRBV6-6 | CASIPGTGQYEQYF | TGTGCCAGCATTCCTGGTACTGGGCAATATGAGCAGTACTTC
NA | NA | TRBJ2-2 | TRBV11-2 | CASSPQENTGELFF | TGTGCCAGCAGCCCGCAGGAGAACACCGGGGAGCTGTTTTTT
TRBD1 | few | TRBJ1-1 | TRBV19 | CASSIGTGGFTEAFF | TGTGCCAGTAGTATCGGAACAGGGGGGTTCACTGAAGCTTTCTTT
NA | NA | TRBJ1-4 | TRBV10-2 | CASSDRSATNEKLFF | TGCGCCAGCAGTGACCGAAGTGCAACTAATGAAAAACTGTTTTTT
NA | NA | TRBJ2-7 | TRBV2 | CASRADRPYEQYF | TGTGCCAGCAGAGCAGACAGGCCCTACGAGCAGTACTTC
TRBD2 | NA | TRBJ2-1 | TRBV19 | CATTGAGVNNEQFF | TGTGCCACCACTGGAGCGGGAGTGAACAATGAGCAGTTCTTC
TRBD1 | NA | TRBJ2-1 | TRBV5-1 | CASSLGTGAYNEQFF | TGCGCCAGCAGCTTGGGGACAGGGGCCTACAATGAGCAGTTCTTC
NA | NA | TRBJ1-4 | TRBV6-1 | CASSGGWAAFATNEKLFF | TGTGCCAGCAGTGGGGGATGGGCGGCCTTTGCAACTAATGAAAAACTGTTTTTT
TRBD1 | few | TRBJ1-1 | TRBV5-1 | CASSPDRGHTEAFF | TGCGCCAGCAGCCCGGACAGGGGCCACACTGAAGCTTTCTTT
TRBD1 | NA | TRBJ1-2 | TRBV27 | CASKARQGRGYTF | TGTGCCAGCAAGGCGCGACAGGGTCGAGGCTACACCTTC
NA | NA | TRBJ1-1 | TRBV6-5 | CASSYSSQNTEAFF | TGTGCCAGCAGTTACTCGAGCCAGAACACTGAAGCTTTCTTT
TRBD1 | NA | TRBJ2-7 | TRBV5-1 | CASSARGRIYEQYF | TGCGCCAGCAGCGCCAGGGGGCGCATCTACGAGCAGTACTTC
TRBD1 | NA | TRBJ2-7 | TRBV10-3 | CAISQGARDEQYF | TGTGCCATCAGTCAGGGGGCGCGAGACGAGCAGTACTTC
TRBD2 | NA | TRBJ2-7 | TRBV4-2 | CASSQESGLAWYEQYF | TGTGCCAGCAGCCAAGAGTCAGGACTAGCGTGGTACGAGCAGTACTTC
NA | NA | TRBJ1-6 | TRBV30 | CAWSVGPYNSPLHF | TGTGCCTGGAGTGTGGGACCTTATAATTCACCCCTCCACTTT
NA | NA | TRBJ1-3 | TRBV4-1 | CASSQARVPGNTIYF | TGCGCCAGCAGCCAAGCACGCGTCCCTGGAAACACCATATATTTT
NA | few | TRBJ1-2 | TRBV6-6 | CAGLDSLNYGYTF | TGTGCCGGATTGGACAGTCTCAACTATGGCTACACCTTC
NA | once | TRBJ2-5 | TRBV4-1 | CASSQVPGSRETQYF | TGCGCCAGCAGCCAAGTACCGGGGAGTCGAGAGACCCAGTACTTC
NA | NA | TRBJ2-7 | TRBV11-2 | CASRFTEGGPYKQYF | TGTGCCAGCAGATTCACGGAGGGAGGCCCCTATAAGCAGTACTTC
NA | few | TRBJ2-5 | TRBV9 | CASSALSQETQYF | TGTGCCAGCAGCGCGCTTTCTCAAGAGACCCAGTACTTC
NA | once | TRBJ1-1 | TRBV7-9 | CASAGQSTSAFF | TGTGCCAGCGCGGGACAATCAACCTCGGCTTTCTTT
NA | NA | TRBJ2-3 | TRBV6-5 | CASSYGVLDTQYF | TGTGCCAGCAGTTACGGGGTTCTGGATACGCAGTATTTT